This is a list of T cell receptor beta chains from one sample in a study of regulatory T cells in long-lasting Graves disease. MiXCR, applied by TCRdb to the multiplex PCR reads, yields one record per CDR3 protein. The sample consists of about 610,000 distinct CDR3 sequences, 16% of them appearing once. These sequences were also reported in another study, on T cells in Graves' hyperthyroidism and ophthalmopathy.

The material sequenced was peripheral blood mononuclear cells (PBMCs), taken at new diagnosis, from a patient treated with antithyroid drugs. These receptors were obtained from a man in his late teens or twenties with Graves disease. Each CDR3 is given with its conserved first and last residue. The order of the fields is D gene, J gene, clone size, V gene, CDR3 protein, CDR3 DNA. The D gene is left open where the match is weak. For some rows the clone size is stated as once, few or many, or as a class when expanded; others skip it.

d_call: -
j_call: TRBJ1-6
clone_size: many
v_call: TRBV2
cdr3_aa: CASSRQSSYNSPLHF
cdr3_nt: TGTGCCAGCAGTAGACAGAGCTCCTATAATTCACCCCTCCACTTT

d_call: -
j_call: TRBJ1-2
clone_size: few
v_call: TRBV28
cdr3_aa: CASSLPGTTNYGYTF
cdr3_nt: TGTGCCAGCAGTTTACCTGGAACTACTAACTATGGCTACACCTTC

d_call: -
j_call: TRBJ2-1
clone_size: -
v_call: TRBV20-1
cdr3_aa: CSARQSGTEQFF
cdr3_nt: TGCAGTGCTAGACAATCCGGGACAGAGCAGTTCTTC

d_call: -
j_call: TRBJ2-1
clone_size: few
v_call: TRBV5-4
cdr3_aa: CASSLRDTYNEQFF
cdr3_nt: TGTGCCAGCAGCTTGCGGGACACCTACAATGAGCAGTTCTTC

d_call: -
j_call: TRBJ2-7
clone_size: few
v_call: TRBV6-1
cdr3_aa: CASTGAPPYEQYF
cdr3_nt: TGTGCCAGCACGGGGGCGCCGCCCTACGAGCAGTACTTC

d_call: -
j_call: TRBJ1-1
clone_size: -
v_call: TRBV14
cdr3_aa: CASSRTPLTEAFF
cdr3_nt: TGTGCCAGCAGCCGGACACCTCTAACTGAAGCTTTCTTT

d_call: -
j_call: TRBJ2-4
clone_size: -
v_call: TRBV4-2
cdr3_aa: CASSPQGLAKNIQYF
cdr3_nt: TGTGCCAGCAGCCCCCAGGGGCTAGCCAAAAACATTCAGTACTTC

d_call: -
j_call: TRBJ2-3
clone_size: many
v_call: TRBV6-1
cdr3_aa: CASRKDGSTDTQYF
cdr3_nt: TGTGCCAGCAGGAAGGACGGAAGCACAGATACGCAGTATTTT

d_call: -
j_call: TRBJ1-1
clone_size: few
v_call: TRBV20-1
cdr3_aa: CSAPPDLNTEAFF
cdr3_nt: TGCAGTGCCCCCCCGGACCTGAACACTGAAGCTTTCTTT

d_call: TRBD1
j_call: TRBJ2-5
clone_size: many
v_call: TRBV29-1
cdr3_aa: CSVEGQGVWETQYF
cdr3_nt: TGCAGCGTTGAGGGACAGGGTGTATGGGAGACCCAGTACTTC

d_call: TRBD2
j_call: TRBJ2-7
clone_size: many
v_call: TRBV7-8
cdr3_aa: CASSLASGVAYEQYF
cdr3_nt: TGTGCCAGCAGCCTAGCTAGCGGGGTCGCCTACGAGCAGTACTTC

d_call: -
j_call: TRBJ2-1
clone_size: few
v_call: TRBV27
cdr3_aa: CASSLRTQRDEQFF
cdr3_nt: TGTGCCAGCAGTTTACGCACGCAACGGGATGAGCAGTTCTTC

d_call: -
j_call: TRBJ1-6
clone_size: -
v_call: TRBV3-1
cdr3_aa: CASSQFGGDSPLHF
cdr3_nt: TGTGCCAGCAGCCAGTTTGGGGGGGATTCACCCCTCCACTTT

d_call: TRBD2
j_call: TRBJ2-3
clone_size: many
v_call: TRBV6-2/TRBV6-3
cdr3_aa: CASSWAGGSLGTDTQYF
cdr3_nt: TGTGCCAGCAGTTGGGCGGGAGGGTCCCTCGGCACAGATACGCAGTATTTT

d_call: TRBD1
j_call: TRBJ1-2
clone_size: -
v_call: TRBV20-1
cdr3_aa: CSAHGQELSSYTF
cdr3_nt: TGCAGTGCTCACGGACAGGAGCTCTCGAGCTACACCTTC

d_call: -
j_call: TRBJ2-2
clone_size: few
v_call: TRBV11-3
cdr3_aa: CASSSDSNTGELFF
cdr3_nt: TGTGCCAGCAGCTCCGACAGCAACACCGGGGAGCTGTTTTTT

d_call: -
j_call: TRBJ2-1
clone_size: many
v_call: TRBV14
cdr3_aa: CASSQDMGRSYNEQFF
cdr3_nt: TGTGCCAGCAGCCAAGATATGGGGAGATCCTACAATGAGCAGTTCTTC

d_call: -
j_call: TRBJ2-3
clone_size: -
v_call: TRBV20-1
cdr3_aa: CSARDGRTAGDTQYF
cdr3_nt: TGCAGTGCTAGAGATGGGAGAACCGCAGGAGATACGCAGTATTTT

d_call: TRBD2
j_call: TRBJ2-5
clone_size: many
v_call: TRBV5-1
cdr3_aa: CASSQGTSGSETQYF
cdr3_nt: TGCGCCAGCAGCCAGGGGACTAGCGGGAGTGAGACCCAGTACTTC

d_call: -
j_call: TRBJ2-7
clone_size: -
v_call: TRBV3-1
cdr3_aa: CASSQTPAYEQYF
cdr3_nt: TGTGCCAGCAGCCAAACCCCCGCCTACGAGCAGTACTTC

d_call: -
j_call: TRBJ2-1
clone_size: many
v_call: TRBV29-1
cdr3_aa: CSVRHGSNEQFF
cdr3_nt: TGCAGCGTTAGACATGGGAGTAATGAGCAGTTCTTC

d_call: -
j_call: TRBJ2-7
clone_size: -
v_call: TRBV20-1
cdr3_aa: CSATLGRQGTLYEQYF
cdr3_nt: TGCAGTGCTACCCTTGGGAGGCAGGGCACCCTTTACGAGCAGTACTTC

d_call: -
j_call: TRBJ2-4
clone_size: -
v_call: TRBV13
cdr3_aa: CASSTSYGAKNIQYF
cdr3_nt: TGTGCCAGCAGCACAAGCTACGGAGCCAAAAACATTCAGTACTTC

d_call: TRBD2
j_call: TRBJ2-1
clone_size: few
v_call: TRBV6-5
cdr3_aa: CASSYSTSVREEQFF
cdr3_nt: TGTGCCAGCAGTTACTCGACATCTGTGCGGGAGGAGCAGTTCTTC

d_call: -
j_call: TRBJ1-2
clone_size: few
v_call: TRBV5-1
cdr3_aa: CASSLEAQGIYGYTF
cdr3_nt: TGCGCCAGCAGCTTGGAGGCCCAGGGAATCTATGGCTACACCTTC

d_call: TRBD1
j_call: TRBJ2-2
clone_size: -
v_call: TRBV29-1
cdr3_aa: CSVEPGTGGAGELFF
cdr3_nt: TGCAGCGTTGAACCCGGGACAGGGGGTGCCGGGGAGCTGTTTTTT

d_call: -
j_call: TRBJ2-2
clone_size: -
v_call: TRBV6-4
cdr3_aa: CASSDSNSPGELFF
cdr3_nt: TGTGCCAGCAGTGACTCCAACTCCCCCGGGGAGCTGTTTTTT

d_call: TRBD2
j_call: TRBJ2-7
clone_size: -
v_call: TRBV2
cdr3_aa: CASSVGRDPSYEQYF
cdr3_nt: TGTGCCAGCAGTGTGGGGAGGGACCCCTCCTACGAGCAGTACTTC

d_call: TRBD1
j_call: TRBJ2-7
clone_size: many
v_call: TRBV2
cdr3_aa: CASSAGQVYEQYF
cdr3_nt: TGTGCCAGCAGTGCCGGACAGGTTTACGAGCAGTACTTC

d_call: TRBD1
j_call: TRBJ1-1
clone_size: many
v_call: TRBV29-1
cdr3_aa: CSVEGTGGTEAFF
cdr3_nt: TGCAGCGTTGAAGGGACAGGGGGCACTGAAGCTTTCTTT

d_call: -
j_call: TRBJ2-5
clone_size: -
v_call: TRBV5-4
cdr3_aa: CASSYSYREETQYF
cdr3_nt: TGTGCCAGCAGCTACTCCTACAGGGAAGAGACCCAGTACTTC

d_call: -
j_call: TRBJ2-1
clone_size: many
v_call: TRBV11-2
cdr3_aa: CASSLSPMAGEQFF
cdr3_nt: TGTGCCAGCAGCTTATCCCCCATGGCCGGGGAGCAGTTCTTC

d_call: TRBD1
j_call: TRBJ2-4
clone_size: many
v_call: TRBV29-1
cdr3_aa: CSVADRERVNIQYF
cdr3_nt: TGCAGCGTAGCGGACAGGGAGAGGGTGAACATTCAGTACTTC

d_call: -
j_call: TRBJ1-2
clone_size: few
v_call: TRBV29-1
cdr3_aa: CSVDWGLGYGYTF
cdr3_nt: TGCAGCGTTGATTGGGGTCTAGGCTATGGCTACACCTTC

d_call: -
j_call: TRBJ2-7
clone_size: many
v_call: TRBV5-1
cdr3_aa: CASSDTYEQYF
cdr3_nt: TGCGCCAGCAGTGACACCTACGAGCAGTACTTC

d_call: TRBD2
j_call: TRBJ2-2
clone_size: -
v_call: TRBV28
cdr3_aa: CASSSGGLATNTGELFF
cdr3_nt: TGTGCCAGCAGCTCGGGGGGACTAGCGACGAACACCGGGGAGCTGTTTTTT

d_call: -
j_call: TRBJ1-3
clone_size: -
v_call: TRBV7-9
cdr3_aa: CASSLGDPGNTIYF
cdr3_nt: TGTGCCAGCAGCTTAGGTGACCCTGGAAACACCATATATTTT

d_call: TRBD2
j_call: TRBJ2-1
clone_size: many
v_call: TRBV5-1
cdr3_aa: CASSLALVAGDVYNEQFF
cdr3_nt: TGCGCCAGCAGCTTGGCCTTAGTAGCGGGAGATGTCTACAATGAGCAGTTCTTC

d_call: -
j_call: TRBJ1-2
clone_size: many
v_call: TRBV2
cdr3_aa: CASSEAAGGFYGYTF
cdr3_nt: TGTGCCAGCAGTGAAGCGGCAGGAGGTTTCTATGGCTACACCTTC

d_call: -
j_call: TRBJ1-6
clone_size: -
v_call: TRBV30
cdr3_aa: CARSSNSPLHF
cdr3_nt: TGTGCCCGGAGCTCAAATTCACCCCTCCACTTT

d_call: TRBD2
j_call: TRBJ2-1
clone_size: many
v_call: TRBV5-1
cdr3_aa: CASSIQPSGSSYNEQFF
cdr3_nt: TGCGCCAGCAGCATTCAACCTAGCGGGAGCTCCTACAATGAGCAGTTCTTC

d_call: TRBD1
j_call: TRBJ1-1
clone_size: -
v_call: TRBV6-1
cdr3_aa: CASSGPGQLRIMTEAFF
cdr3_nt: TGTGCCAGCAGTGGGCCGGGACAGCTTCGTATTATGACTGAAGCTTTCTTT

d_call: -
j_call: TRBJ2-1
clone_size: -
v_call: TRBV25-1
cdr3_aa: CASNEGGDEQFF
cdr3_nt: TGTGCCAGCAATGAAGGTGGAGATGAGCAGTTCTTC

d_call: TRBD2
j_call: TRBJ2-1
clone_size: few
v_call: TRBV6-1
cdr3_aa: CASGLAGGNEQFF
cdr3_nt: TGTGCCAGCGGACTAGCGGGAGGGAATGAGCAGTTCTTC

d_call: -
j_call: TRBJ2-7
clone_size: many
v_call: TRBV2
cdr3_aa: CASSEDGPYEQYF
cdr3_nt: TGTGCCAGCAGTGAAGACGGACCCTACGAGCAGTACTTC

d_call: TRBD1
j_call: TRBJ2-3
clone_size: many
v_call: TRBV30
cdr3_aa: CAWQDRGDTDTQYF
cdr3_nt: TGTGCCTGGCAAGACAGGGGGGACACAGATACGCAGTATTTT

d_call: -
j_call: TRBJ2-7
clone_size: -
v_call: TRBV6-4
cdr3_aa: CASSYSPQGPTSREQYF
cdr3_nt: TGTGCCAGCAGTTACTCCCCCCAGGGGCCAACTTCGAGGGAGCAGTACTTC

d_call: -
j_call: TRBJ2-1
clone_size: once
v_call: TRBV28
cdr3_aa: CASGRPTMSSYNEQFF
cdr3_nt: TGTGCCAGCGGGAGACCGACTATGAGCTCCTACAATGAGCAGTTCTTC

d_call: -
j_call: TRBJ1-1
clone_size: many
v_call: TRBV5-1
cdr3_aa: CASSLVETGAGTEAFF
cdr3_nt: TGCGCCAGCAGCTTGGTAGAGACAGGAGCGGGGACTGAAGCTTTCTTT

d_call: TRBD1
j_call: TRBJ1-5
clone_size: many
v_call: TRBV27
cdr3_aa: CASSPGGAYQPQHF
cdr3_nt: TGTGCCAGCAGCCCAGGGGGCGCGTATCAGCCCCAGCATTTT

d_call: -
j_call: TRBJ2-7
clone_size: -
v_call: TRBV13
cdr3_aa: CASSPRTRAHEQYF
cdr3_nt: TGTGCCAGCAGCCCCAGGACCAGGGCCCACGAGCAGTACTTC

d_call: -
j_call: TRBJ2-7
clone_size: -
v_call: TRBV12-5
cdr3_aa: CASGLSAGGVYEQYF
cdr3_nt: TGTGCTAGTGGTTTGTCTGCGGGCGGGGTTTACGAGCAGTACTTC

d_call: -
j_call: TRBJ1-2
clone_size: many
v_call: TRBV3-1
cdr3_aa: CASSHNGRLNGYTF
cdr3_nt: TGTGCCAGCAGCCATAATGGAAGGTTGAACGGCTACACCTTC

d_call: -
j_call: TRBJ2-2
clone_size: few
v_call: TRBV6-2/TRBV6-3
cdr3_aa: CASRSQGHAGELFF
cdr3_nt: TGTGCCAGCAGGTCACAGGGTCATGCCGGGGAGCTGTTTTTT

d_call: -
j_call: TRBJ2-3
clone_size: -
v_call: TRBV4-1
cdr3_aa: CASSQDSYRADTQYF
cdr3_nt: TGCGCCAGCAGCCAAGATTCCTACAGGGCCGATACGCAGTATTTT

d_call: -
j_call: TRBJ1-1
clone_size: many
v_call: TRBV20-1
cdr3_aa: CSATAPAGGNTEAFF
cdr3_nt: TGCAGTGCTACGGCCCCGGCCGGGGGGAACACTGAAGCTTTCTTT

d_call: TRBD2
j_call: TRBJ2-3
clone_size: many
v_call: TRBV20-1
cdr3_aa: CSARDGTSLSTDTQYF
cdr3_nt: TGCAGTGCTAGAGACGGGACTAGCTTATCCACAGATACGCAGTATTTT

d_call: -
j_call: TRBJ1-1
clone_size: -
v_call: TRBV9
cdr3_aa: CASSTLGDTEAFF
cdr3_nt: TGTGCCAGCAGCACCCTTGGAGACACTGAAGCTTTCTTT

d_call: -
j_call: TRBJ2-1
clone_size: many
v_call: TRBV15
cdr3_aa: CATSRGVGRTYNEQFF
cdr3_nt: TGTGCCACCAGCAGGGGCGTGGGCCGCACCTACAATGAGCAGTTCTTC